The present T cell receptor (beta chain) was sequenced within a study of identical twins. This clonotype was picked up many times. The target antigen is unknown. MiXCR was run by TCRdb on the 5' RACE reads, yielding one entry per CDR3 protein. The sample carries a few hundred thousand distinct CDR3 sequences, 8% to 9% recorded once. General study findings and limits: Cord blood's abundant beta clonotypes had fewer insertions, unlike memory repertoires. Without tracking the same donors, conclusions rested on cross-sectional statistical analysis. Zero-insertion findings could be partly confounded by invariant cells (MAIT and iNKT cells).

This same sample was also taken into another study, of yellow fever vaccine responses in identical twins. That paper states: Twins' vaccine T cell responses reportedly seemed partly convergent and partly personalized.

What was sequenced was memory (CD45RO+) T cells sorted from blood. The clonotype originates from a woman between 18 and 30 years old in good health.

CDR3 nucleotide sequence: TGTGCCAGCAGCCTAGCGGGGGGGCTTAGCACAGATACGCAGTATTTT. As protein: CASSLAGGLSTDTQYF. The chain joins TRBV12-3 or TRBV12-4 to TRBJ2-3; 12 positions match TRBD2. CDR3 length equals 16 residues. Trimming cost V 6 bases and J 0 bases; bases outside gene matches: 4.